This T cell receptor beta chain comes out of a study of T cells in Graves' hyperthyroidism and ophthalmopathy. Overall study results and limits: The blood repertoire included most of the expanded thyroid clonotypes above 0.001.

Details on this clonotype: Its antigen is unidentified.

Using RNA transcripts as the source, TCR beta CDR3 regions were amplified. Primed by the HTBI set, a first-round RT-PCR was run on the TCR CDR3. TCRdb processed the multiplex PCR reads anew with MiXCR; each CDR3 protein has one entry. Of hundreds of thousands of distinct CDR3 sequences detected, roughly 14% appear once; the ten largest clones hold around 14%. CDR1 is DFQATT and CDR2 is SNEGSKA in the germline V gene (reference sequence). The length of the CDR3 is 14 residues. V was clipped by 5 bases and J by 7 bases; unmatched bases: 8. Sequenced input: blood. This TCR derives from a man aged 18 to 35 with Graves' ophthalmopathy. The chain uses TRBV20-1 and TRBJ2-1; the match to TRBD1 covers 10 bases. As DNA, the CDR3 is TGCAGTGCTGACGGACAGGGGGAGGTAAATGAGCAGTTCTTC. Translation: CSADGQGEVNEQFF.